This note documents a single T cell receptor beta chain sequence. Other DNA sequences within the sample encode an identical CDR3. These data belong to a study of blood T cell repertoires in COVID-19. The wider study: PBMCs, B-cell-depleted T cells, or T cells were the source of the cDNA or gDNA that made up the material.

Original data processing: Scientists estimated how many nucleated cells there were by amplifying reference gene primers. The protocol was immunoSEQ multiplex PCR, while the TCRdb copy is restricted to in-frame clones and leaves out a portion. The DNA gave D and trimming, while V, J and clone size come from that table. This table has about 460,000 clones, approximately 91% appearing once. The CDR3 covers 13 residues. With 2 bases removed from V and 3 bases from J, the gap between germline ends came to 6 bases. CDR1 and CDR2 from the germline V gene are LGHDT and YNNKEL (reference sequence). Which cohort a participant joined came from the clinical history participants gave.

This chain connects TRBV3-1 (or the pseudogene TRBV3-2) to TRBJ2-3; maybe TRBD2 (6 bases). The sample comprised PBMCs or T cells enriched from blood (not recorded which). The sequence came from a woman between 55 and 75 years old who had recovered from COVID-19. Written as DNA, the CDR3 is TGTGCCAGCAGCCAAAGCGGGACAGATACGCAGTATTTT. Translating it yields CASSQSGTDTQYF.